The 24 T cell receptor beta chains in this list originate from one sample, sequenced in a study of CD8 T cells in Susac syndrome. RNA was extracted with the RNeasy kit, and a quantity of roughly 0.45 to 1 ug was reverse transcribed using random hexamers. TCRdb independently ran MiXCR on the immunoSEQ multiplex PCR reads; one entry per CDR3 protein. The sample comprises over 100,000 distinct CDR3 sequences, about 90% of which are singletons, and around 0.12% rests with the top ten. The sequencing sample was made of CD8+ T cells from PBMCs. These receptors all stem from a human donor in good health.

The chain carries TRBV2 and TRBJ2-1; TRBD1 aligns across 8 bases. The germline V gene has CDR1 SNHLY and CDR2 FYNNEI. The CDR3 is 14 residues long. V shed 7 bases and J 5 bases; nucleotides not matched to a gene: 7. The DNA for the CDR3 is TGTGCCAGCAAGCCGGGACAGGCCCACAATGAGCAGTTCTTC. Translation: CASKPGQAHNEQFF. The complete variable domain, with remaining parts taken from reference TRBV2 and TRBJ2-1, reads EPEVTQTPSHQVTQMGQEVILRCVPISNHLYFYWYRQILGQKVEFLVSFYNNEISEKSEIFDDQFSVERPDGSNFTLKIRSTKLEDSAMYFCASKPGQAHNEQFFGPGTRLTVL.

Written as DNA, the CDR3 is TGTGCCAGCAGTGAAGGAGACAGGGGGCTTTTGGTCTATGGCTACACCTTC. As protein: CASSEGDRGLLVYGYTF. The rearrangement joins TRBV6-4 to TRBJ1-2, with TRBD1 matching 10 bases. This CDR3 region has 17 residues. The germline gives CDR1 MRHNA, CDR2 SNTAGT. Trimming cost V 3 bases and J 4 bases; bases outside gene matches: 11.

CDR3 nucleotides: TGTGCCAGCAGCGAAATTAGGGGAGCCTTCTACGAGCAGTACTTC. Its protein is CASSEIRGAFYEQYF. The V and J genes are TRBV13 and TRBJ2-7; the D call may be TRBD1 or TRBD2 (5 bases each). The V and J ends lost 5 bases and 3 bases respectively, with 17 bases between them. The CDR3 totals 15 residues. The germline V gene has CDR1 PRHDT and CDR2 FYEKMQ (reference sequence).

The V call is TRBV6-2 or TRBV6-3, the J call TRBJ2-7; no firm D call. The CDR3 covers 13 residues. Between the trimmed V and J ends, which lost 8 bases and 0 bases, there was a span of 11 bases. Germline values: CDR1 MNHEY, CDR2 SVGEGT. The CDR3 DNA reads TGTGCCAGCCGTAAGGGAAGCTCCTACGAGCAGTACTTC. Translation: CASRKGSSYEQYF.

The chain couples TRBV7-2 to TRBJ2-2; 7 nucleotides line up with TRBD1. The V and J ends lost 8 bases and 5 bases, in that order; junction bases with no gene match: 2. CDR1 is SGHTA, CDR2 FQGNSA, per germline. The length of the CDR3 is 12 residues. Here the CDR3 reads CASGTATGELFF. The CDR3 nucleotides read TGTGCCAGCGGGACAGCGACCGGGGAGCTGTTTTTT.

The chain recombines TRBV29-1 with TRBJ1-6; a possible D gene is TRBD1 (6 bases). Looked up from germline, CDR1 is SQVTM and CDR2 is ANQGSEA. This CDR3 has 15 amino acids. Trimming stripped 7 bases from V and 6 bases from J, with 19 bases between. CDR3 loop: CSAAESRGPNSPLHF. CDR3 DNA sequence: TGCAGCGCCGCTGAAAGTCGGGGGCCTAATTCACCCCTCCACTTT.

The CDR3 protein is CASSFLTVPEAFF. The CDR3 bases are TGTGCCAGCAGCTTTTTGACCGTTCCTGAAGCTTTCTTT. The genes are TRBV7-2 and TRBJ1-1; D remains unclear. The CDR3 has 13 residues. Trimming shortened V by 3 bases and J by 6 bases, and 11 bases separated the two germline ends. Per the germline V gene, CDR1 is SGHTA and CDR2 is FQGNSA.

V and J are TRBV20-1 and TRBJ2-5; 11 positions agree with TRBD2. Trimming took 6 bases from V and 1 from J; bases not matched to a gene: 7. The germline gives CDR1 DFQATT, CDR2 SNEGSKA (reference sequence). CDR3 length: 15 residues. The CDR3 coding sequence is TGCAGTGCGCCTACTAGCGGGGGTTTCCAAGAGACCCAGTACTTC. Translation: CSAPTSGGFQETQYF.

This chain connects TRBV29-1 to TRBJ1-3; D is uncertain. The CDR3 runs to 12 residues. Germline V gene lookup returns CDR1 SQVTM and CDR2 ANQGSEA. Trimming shortened V by 4 bases and J by 0 bases, and 4 bases separated the two germline ends. The CDR3: CSVVPSGNTIYF. CDR3 coding DNA: TGCAGCGTTGTCCCCTCTGGAAACACCATATATTTT.

Only a few counts were recorded for this clonotype. The J gene is TRBJ1-1, the V gene TRBV29-1; D is perhaps TRBD1 (5 bases). Trimming cost V 7 bases and J 6 bases, with 18 bases left between them. The CDR3 covers 13 residues. Germline loops: CDR1 SQVTM, CDR2 ANQGSEA. CDR3 nucleotides: TGCAGCGAATCGACCCTCCAGGGCGCTGAAGCTTTCTTT. This gives the protein CSESTLQGAEAFF.

The chain links TRBV3-1 to TRBJ1-3, with D possibly TRBD1 on 5 matching bases. Germline CDR1 reads LGHDT; CDR2 reads YNNKEL (reference sequence). The CDR3 runs 17 residues. V was shortened by 4 bases and J by 0 bases, with 16 bases between the two germline ends. Here the CDR3 DNA reads TGTGCCAGCAGCCTCCTGAGGGGTCCAAGCTCTGGAAACACCATATATTTT. As protein: CASSLLRGPSSGNTIYF.

V and J are TRBV14 and TRBJ1-1; D is uncertain. CDR3 length: 14 amino acids. The V end was cut by 3 bases, the J end by 2 bases, with 10 bases between. Germline CDR1 and CDR2: SGHDN and FVKESK. The DNA of the CDR3 is TGTGCCAGCAGCCAGGCCTACAGTAACACTGAAGCTTTCTTT. Translated, it gives CASSQAYSNTEAFF.

This chain uses TRBV29-1 with TRBJ1-1, with D possibly matching TRBD1 (6 bases). There are 13 residues in the CDR3. The ends were cut back, 6 bases at V and 5 bases at J, with 16 bases in the middle. The germline gives CDR1 SQVTM, CDR2 ANQGSEA. Here the CDR3 reads CSVRAGGATEAFF. CDR3 nucleotide sequence: TGCAGCGTCCGAGCGGGGGGGGCTACTGAAGCTTTCTTT.

The chain combines TRBV4-3 with TRBJ2-2; 8 nucleotides align to TRBD1. V lost 6 bases, J lost 7 bases, and 7 bases stayed unmatched. This CDR3 contains 14 residues. Germline lookup yields CDR1 LGHNA and CDR2 YSLEER. The CDR3 DNA reads as TGCGCCAGCAGTCTTGGACAGGGCGGCGGGGAGCTGTTTTTT. This encodes CASSLGQGGGELFF.

The chain combines TRBV5-5 with TRBJ2-7; D is uncertain. Germline assignment: CDR1 SGHKS and CDR2 YYEKEE (reference sequence). CDR3 size: 14 residues. V was cut by 0 bases and J by 1 base, with 8 bases left in between. This CDR3 is CASSLELQSYEQYF. The CDR3 DNA sequence: TGTGCCAGCAGCTTGGAACTCCAGTCCTACGAGCAGTACTTC.

The chain links TRBV2 to TRBJ1-6; D unclear. The germline CDR1 and CDR2 sequences are SNHLY and FYNNEI. V was clipped by 2 bases and J by 6 bases, with 8 bases between them. The CDR3 has 14 amino acids. The CDR3: CASSERAVNSPLHF. The CDR3 DNA follows: TGTGCCAGCAGTGAACGGGCCGTTAATTCACCCCTCCACTTT.

V and J are TRBV7-2 and TRBJ2-3; 11 bases align to TRBD2. V shed 5 bases, J shed 10 bases, and the junction held 2 bases outside the gene matches. CDR1 is SGHTA, CDR2 FQGNSA, per germline. The CDR3 covers 12 residues. The CDR3 reads CASSKTSGAQYF. The CDR3 DNA reads TGTGCCAGCAGCAAGACTAGCGGGGCGCAGTATTTT.

This sequence joins TRBV7-9 and TRBJ1-4; D gene unclear. In germline, CDR1 is SEHNR, CDR2 FQNEAQ (reference sequence). The CDR3 is 14 residues long. V dropped 5 bases and J dropped 0 bases, with 7 bases sitting between them. CDR3 region: CASSPEPTNEKLFF. In DNA, the CDR3 is TGTGCCAGCAGCCCCGAGCCAACTAATGAAAAACTGTTTTTT.

The CDR3 nucleotides read TGTGCCAGGGGGGACGGGGGATCGGGTGGGGCCAACGTCCTGACTTTC. Translating gives CARGDGGSGGANVLTF. The chain recombines TRBV7-2 with TRBJ2-6, with D possibly being TRBD2 (6 bases). The germline V gene has CDR1 SGHTA and CDR2 FQGNSA. The ends were cut back, 9 bases at V and 3 bases at J, with 18 bases in the middle. CDR3 length: 16 amino acids.

This chain joins TRBV4-3 and TRBJ2-1, with 7 bases matching TRBD2. In germline, CDR1 is LGHNA, CDR2 YSLEER. The CDR3 runs 18 residues. Trimming cost V 1 base and J 4 bases; bases outside gene matches: 13. Here the CDR3 reads CASSQVLAGGGRYNEQFF. The CDR3, as DNA: TGCGCCAGCAGCCAAGTCCTTGCCGGCGGGGGACGGTACAATGAGCAGTTCTTC.

Only one count was recorded for this clonotype. The J gene is TRBJ1-2, the V gene TRBV7-2; maybe TRBD1 (5 bases). Trimming cost V 1 base and J 0 bases, with 15 bases left between them. The CDR3 is 17 residues long. The germline V gene has CDR1 SGHTA and CDR2 FQGNSA. The CDR3 region is CASSLVFDSATNYGYTF. The CDR3 coding sequence is TGTGCCAGCAGCTTAGTTTTTGACAGTGCTACTAACTATGGCTACACCTTC.

This clonotype came up a few times. The chain uses TRBV6-5 and TRBJ2-7, with D perhaps TRBD2 (5 bases). Trimming took 2 bases from V and 9 from J, leaving 20 bases between them. CDR3 size: 15 residues. Germline V gene lookup returns CDR1 MNHEY and CDR2 SVGAGI. CDR3 DNA: TGTGCCAGCAGTTACCCAAGGAACGAGATCGAGGGGCAGTACTTC. This translates into CASSYPRNEIEGQYF.

This rearrangement joins TRBV3-1 to TRBJ2-1; D not certain. The CDR3 covers 15 residues. CDR1 LGHDT and CDR2 YNNKEL come from the germline V gene (reference sequence). V lost 5 bases to trimming and J lost 3 bases, with 14 bases between them. The CDR3 DNA sequence: TGTGCCAGCAGCTCTGTTAGCAGGAGCTACAATGAGCAGTTCTTC. It yields the protein CASSSVSRSYNEQFF.

The V and J genes are TRBV11-2 and TRBJ1-1; a possible D gene is TRBD1 (6 bases). This CDR3 has 19 amino acids. CDR1 SGHAT and CDR2 FQNNGV come from the germline V gene. V lost 9 bases, J lost 0 bases, and 29 bases lay in between. CDR3 coding DNA: TGTGCCAGTGCCGGGCTGAGGGGGGGCCGAATGTCCATGAACACTGAAGCTTTCTTT. Translation: CASAGLRGGRMSMNTEAFF.